A single sample gave rise to the 32 T cell receptor beta chains below, sequenced in a study of identical twins' blood T cells. TCRdb reprocessed the 5' RACE reads with MiXCR, giving one entry per CDR3 protein. The table lists a few hundred thousand distinct CDR3 sequences, roughly 31% of them singletons, with about 6.1% in the top ten. The sample taken for sequencing was PBMCs. Every receptor here comes from a woman between 18 and 49 years old in good health.

This clonotype was picked up a small number of times. The chain is built from TRBV11-2 and TRBJ2-1; 9 bases are a match to TRBD2. Germline V gene sequence: CDR1 SGHAT, CDR2 FQNNGV. The J segment lost 5 bases and the V segment lost 5 bases, leaving 10 bases of the junction unmatched. The CDR3 has 16 amino acids. The CDR3 loop reads CASSHRWTSENNEQFF. CDR3 coding DNA: TGTGCCAGCAGCCACCGATGGACTAGCGAAAACAATGAGCAGTTCTTC.

The chain combines TRBV7-9 with TRBJ1-1; 10 nucleotides match TRBD1. Germline-derived CDR1 and CDR2 are SEHNR and FQNEAQ (reference sequence). The ends lost 5 bases at V and 3 bases at J; junction bases unmatched: 9. This CDR3 region has 16 residues. CDR3 protein: CASSLWTGGLDTEAFF. DNA for the CDR3: TGTGCCAGCAGCCTTTGGACAGGGGGTTTGGACACTGAAGCTTTCTTT.

This clonotype occurred a few times. V gene TRBV27 combines with J gene TRBJ2-1, with a possible D match to TRBD2 (5 bases). The CDR3 is 14 amino acids. V was pared by 10 bases and J by 2 bases, with 15 bases between. In germline, CDR1 is MNHEY, CDR2 SMNVEV (reference sequence). DNA of the CDR3: TGTGCCACCTCGGAGGAGCTTCCCTACAATGAGCAGTTCTTC. Protein product: CATSEELPYNEQFF.

This clonotype appeared a few times. CDR3 protein: CASSGERSGYTF. In DNA, the CDR3 is TGTGCCAGCTCAGGGGAACGGAGTGGCTACACCTTC. The gene calls are TRBV2 and TRBJ1-2, with a tentative D call TRBD1 (6 bases). Trimming shortened V by 8 bases and J by 7 bases, and 14 bases separated the two germline ends. Germline lookup yields CDR1 SNHLY and CDR2 FYNNEI. This CDR3 has 12 residues.

This clonotype was seen once. This chain links TRBV7-9 with TRBJ1-6; D gene unclear. The CDR3 spans 15 residues. Germline loops: CDR1 SEHNR, CDR2 FQNEAQ (reference sequence). Between the trimmed V and J ends, which lost 3 bases and 9 bases, there was a span of 15 bases. CDR3 sequence: CASSLVSAPLSPLHF. DNA for the CDR3: TGTGCCAGCAGCTTGGTATCTGCCCCGCTTTCACCCCTCCACTTT.

This clonotype was picked up one time. The chain couples TRBV20-1 to TRBJ2-7; D tentatively fits TRBD1 or TRBD2 (6 bases each). Between the trimmed V and J ends, which lost 4 bases and 7 bases, there was a span of 14 bases. The CDR3 runs to 12 residues. Per germline, CDR1 DFQATT and CDR2 SNEGSKA (reference sequence). The CDR3 region is CSATREGGEQYF. The CDR3 region has the DNA TGCAGTGCTACTCGAGAGGGGGGAGAGCAGTACTTC.

CDR3 coding DNA: TGCAGCGCGTTAATGAGGGGGCTAGTGAGAGAGACCCAGTACTTC. This encodes CSALMRGLVRETQYF. The V call is TRBV29-1, the J call TRBJ2-5, with 7 bases aligning to TRBD1. This CDR3 comprises 15 residues. The germline gives CDR1 SQVTM, CDR2 ANQGSEA. J gave up 4 bases and V 7 bases, and 15 bases lay outside the gene matches.

A word on this clonotype: A read error may be the cause here, since a much bigger clone is one base away. The chain is built from TRBV29-1 and TRBJ2-3; D gene unclear. The V gene's germline CDR1 is SQVTM and CDR2 ANQGSEA. The CDR3 runs to 9 residues. The CDR3 sequence is CNWGDTQYF. In nucleotides, the CDR3 is TGCAACTGGGGAGATACGCAGTATTTT.

The V and J genes are TRBV28 and TRBJ1-6; possibly TRBD1 for D (6 bases). In germline, CDR1 is MDHEN, CDR2 SYDVKM. V was clipped by 5 bases and J by 8 bases, with 16 bases between them. There are 15 residues in the CDR3. CDR3 region: CASSPTGTRDSPLHF. CDR3 nucleotides: TGTGCCAGCAGTCCCACAGGGACACGGGATTCACCCCTCCACTTT.

This clonotype occurred a few times. The rearrangement links TRBV14 to TRBJ2-2, with D unclear. From germline, CDR1 is SGHDN and CDR2 FVKESK. The CDR3 is 14 residues long. Trimming removed 0 bases at V and 9 bases at J, with 11 bases between. The CDR3 DNA reads TGTGCCAGCAGCCAAGATCTTGATAGATGGGAGCTGTTTTTT. The encoded protein is CASSQDLDRWELFF.

Note on this clonotype: The germline gene is not matched at one end of the junction; a read error may be the cause. This rearrangement joins TRBV18 to TRBJ1-1, with 7 bases aligning to TRBD1. The length of the CDR3 is 14 residues. The germline V gene encodes CDR1 KGHSH and CDR2 LQKENI. The CDR3 DNA reads TGTGCCATCTCACGCGGACAGGCGAACACTGAAGCTTTCTTT. Its translation: CAISRGQANTEAFF.

Only a few counts were recorded for this clonotype. This CDR3 reads CSAGPSTDTQYF. CDR3 in DNA: TGCAGTGCAGGGCCCTCCACAGATACGCAGTATTTT. The chain links TRBV20-1 to TRBJ2-3; D remains ambiguous. The CDR3 loop spans 12 amino acids. Trimming left V 6 bases short and J 2 bases short, with 9 bases between. Germline V gene sequence: CDR1 DFQATT, CDR2 SNEGSKA (reference sequence).

This clonotype was seen a handful of times. The V gene is TRBV6-6, the J gene TRBJ2-1; possibly TRBD2 for D (5 bases). The CDR3 contains 12 residues. Germline V lookup: CDR1 MNHNY, CDR2 SVGAGI (reference sequence). Trimming removed 5 bases at V and 9 bases at J, with 11 bases between. The CDR3 sequence: CASSLGLGEQFF. CDR3 sequence (DNA): TGTGCCAGCAGTCTCGGACTCGGTGAGCAGTTCTTC.

This clonotype came up a few times. The chain couples TRBV6-2 or TRBV6-3 to TRBJ2-2; 8 bases agree with TRBD2. The CDR3 covers 15 residues. Trimming took 5 bases from V and 7 from J; bases not matched to a gene: 9. CDR1 is MNHEY and CDR2 is SVGEGT in the germline V gene. The CDR3 reads CASSRTSRSHGELFF. CDR3 nucleotide sequence: TGTGCCAGCAGTCGGACTAGCCGTTCACACGGGGAGCTGTTTTTT.

The CDR3 DNA sequence: TGTGCCACCTCGGGACTAGCAGGAACCGGGGAGCTGTTTTTT. Translation gives CATSGLAGTGELFF. The chain links TRBV2 to TRBJ2-2, with TRBD2 matching 9 bases. Germline lookup yields CDR1 SNHLY and CDR2 FYNNEI. The CDR3 loop spans 14 amino acids. J was trimmed by 5 bases and V by 10 bases; bases with no gene match: 8.

The gene calls are TRBV29-1 and TRBJ2-2; D is ambiguous. V dropped 6 bases and J dropped 6 bases, with 8 bases sitting between them. The length of the CDR3 is 11 residues. Germline V gene sequence: CDR1 SQVTM, CDR2 ANQGSEA. The CDR3 loop reads CSVLVAGELFF. The CDR3, as DNA: TGCAGCGTATTAGTCGCCGGGGAGCTGTTTTTT.

The chain couples TRBV29-1 to TRBJ2-1; no definite D call. Trimming took 5 bases from V and 7 from J, leaving 12 bases between them. Germline V gene lookup returns CDR1 SQVTM and CDR2 ANQGSEA. This CDR3 has 12 residues. CDR3 in DNA: TGCAGCGTTCGGTCCCTTGGGAATGAGCAGTTCTTC. It yields the protein CSVRSLGNEQFF.

This clonotype was detected only a few times. The germline gene is not matched at one end of the junction; a read error may be the cause. The chain links TRBV29-1 to TRBJ1-4; D might be TRBD1 (6 bases). The CDR3 spans 16 residues. CDR1 is SQVTM, CDR2 ANQGSEA, per germline. The chain's CDR3 is CSAEDSSGTNNEKLFF. In nucleotides, the CDR3 is TGCAGCGCTGAAGACTCTTCCGGGACAAATAATGAAAAACTGTTTTTT.

As concerns this clonotype: A junction end diverges from the germline sequence, so it may reflect a read error. This chain joins TRBV9 and TRBJ1-3, with a tentative D call TRBD1 (5 bases). The CDR3 runs to 18 residues. Germline lookup yields CDR1 SGDLS and CDR2 YYNGEE. The CDR3 DNA follows: TGTGCCAGCGGCGTATTCGGGACGGATGGAAGCTCTGGAAACACCATATATTTT. Its protein is CASGVFGTDGSSGNTIYF.

This clonotype appeared a few times. The chain recombines TRBV20-1 with TRBJ1-1; no reliable D call. The V end lost 7 bases, the J end lost 1 base, and 10 bases lay between the germline ends. Germline V gene lookup returns CDR1 DFQATT and CDR2 SNEGSKA (reference sequence). The CDR3 runs 12 residues. The CDR3, as DNA: TGCAGTGGACAACATAGGAACACTGAAGCTTTCTTT. This codes for CSGQHRNTEAFF.

The rearrangement uses TRBV7-8 and TRBJ1-2, with TRBD1 as a possible D gene (6 bases). V lost 1 base to trimming and J lost 2 bases, with 11 bases between them. Germline V gene sequence: CDR1 SGHVS, CDR2 FQNEAQ. The CDR3 extends over 15 amino acids. CDR3 in amino acids: CASSLVRGVNYGYTF. As DNA, the CDR3 is TGTGCCAGCAGCTTAGTCAGGGGTGTGAACTATGGCTACACCTTC.

This clonotype turned up a few times. The chain joins TRBV25-1 to TRBJ1-1; D gene unclear. This CDR3 is built from 13 residues. Trimming shortened V by 5 bases and J by 7 bases, and 14 bases separated the two germline ends. Per germline, CDR1 MGHDK and CDR2 SYGVNS. CDR3 residues: CASSSGWTNEAFF. The DNA of the CDR3 is TGTGCCAGCAGTTCCGGATGGACCAATGAAGCTTTCTTT.

This clonotype came up a few times. The chain has TRBV20-1 and TRBJ2-5; possibly TRBD2 for D (7 bases). CDR3 length equals 12 residues. V dropped 6 bases and J dropped 7 bases, with 15 bases sitting between them. Germline CDR1 and CDR2: DFQATT and SNEGSKA (reference sequence). CDR3 sequence (DNA): TGCAGTGCCAGTCGGGGAGGGGGGACCCAGTACTTC. Translation: CSASRGGGTQYF.

The rearrangement uses TRBV11-2 and TRBJ1-5; D ambiguous. V was clipped by 5 bases and J by 4 bases, with 9 bases between them. The CDR3 is made up of 13 amino acids. The germline V gene encodes CDR1 SGHAT and CDR2 FQNNGV. The CDR3 region has the DNA TGTGCCAGCAGCGAAAATCGGAATCAGCCCCAGCATTTT. It encodes CASSENRNQPQHF.

This rearrangement joins TRBV29-1 to TRBJ2-1, with TRBD2 identical over 8 bases. Germline V CDR1 and CDR2: SQVTM, ANQGSEA. With V trimmed by 6 bases and J by 7 bases, 14 bases remained unmatched. The CDR3 totals 15 residues. The CDR3 is CSVSPPAGARNEQFF. Written as DNA, the CDR3 is TGCAGCGTGTCACCCCCAGCGGGAGCTCGAAATGAGCAGTTCTTC.

Note on this clonotype: A junction boundary mismatches the germline segment, possibly from a read error. The chain combines TRBV7-8 with TRBJ1-5; a possible D gene is TRBD1 (6 bases). Germline V gene sequence: CDR1 SGHVS, CDR2 FQNEAQ. The CDR3 covers 16 residues. CDR3 protein: CTSCIREGQSNQPQHF. The CDR3, as DNA: TGTACCAGCTGCATCCGGGAAGGACAGAGCAATCAGCCCCAGCATTTT. The full variable domain, rest sourced from reference TRBV7-8 and TRBJ1-5, is GAGVSQSPRYKVAKRGQDVALRCDPISGHVSLFWYQQALGQGPEFLTYFQNEAQLDKSGLPSDRFFAERPEGSVSTLKIQRTQQEDSAVYLCTSCIREGQSNQPQHFGDGTRLSIL.

This clonotype came up many times. V and J are TRBV3-1 and TRBJ1-1, with D unclear. Germline lookup yields CDR1 LGHDT and CDR2 YNNKEL (reference sequence). V lost 3 bases and J 6 bases, leaving 14 bases between the germline ends. The CDR3 is made up of 14 amino acids. Written as DNA, the CDR3 is TGTGCCAGCAGCCAGGGATCTGGTGGCGCTGAAGCTTTCTTT. Translated, it gives CASSQGSGGAEAFF.

The V and J genes are TRBV20-1 and TRBJ2-7, with D maybe TRBD2 (5 bases). CDR1 is DFQATT and CDR2 is SNEGSKA in the germline V gene (reference sequence). CDR3 length: 16 amino acids. The ends were cut back, 0 bases at V and 3 bases at J, with 18 bases in the middle. The CDR3, as DNA: TGCAGTGCTAGAGATCCCCGCCAGACTATGCACTACGAGCAGTACTTC. Amino acids: CSARDPRQTMHYEQYF.

The chain joins TRBV6-5 to TRBJ1-3; D may be TRBD1 (5 bases). Germline CDR1 MNHEY, CDR2 SVGAGI. Trimming cost V 6 bases and J 4 bases, with 16 bases left between them. The CDR3 has 15 amino acids. The CDR3 loop is CASSYRQFTGNTIYF. Written as DNA, the CDR3 is TGTGCCAGCAGCTATCGACAGTTCACCGGAAACACCATATATTTT.

The V and J genes are TRBV18 and TRBJ1-1; D possibly corresponds to TRBD1 (5 bases). The V end was cut by 2 bases, the J end by 4 bases, with 8 bases between. Germline V gene data show CDR1 as KGHSH and CDR2 as LQKENI. This CDR3 is 13 amino acids long. CDR3 sequence (DNA): TGTGCCAGCTCACCAGGGGCGTCCACTGAAGCTTTCTTT. It specifies CASSPGASTEAFF.

This chain uses TRBV4-3 with TRBJ1-2; D unresolved. CDR3 length: 13 amino acids. Germline CDR1 and CDR2: LGHNA and YSLEER. V was pared by 5 bases and J by 11 bases, with 18 bases between. The CDR3 spells CASSYGLELAYTF. The CDR3 DNA is TGCGCCAGCAGCTACGGGTTAGAATTAGCGTACACCTTC.

The chain combines TRBV13 with TRBJ1-1; perhaps TRBD1 as D (6 bases). V was cut by 5 bases and J by 3 bases, with 13 bases left in between. Germline V gene data show CDR1 as PRHDT and CDR2 as FYEKMQ (reference sequence). The CDR3 consists of 14 residues. The CDR3 reads CASSAGGGDTEAFF. The DNA for the CDR3 is TGTGCCAGCAGCGCGGGAGGGGGGGACACTGAAGCTTTCTTT.